The sequence of this T cell receptor beta chain was determined in a study of cytomegalovirus exposure and HLA in healthy donors (dated 2017 in TCRdb). Regarding the complete study: In an earlier analysis of approximately 640 of the donors, around 300 Gb of sequence data and 120 million or so unique TCR beta sequences from about 190 million T cells were reported. Approximately 300 gigabases of sequencing data and approximately 92 million unique TCR sequences made up an early release that covered approximately 620 HLA-typed donors. The genetic ancestry cluster associated with self-reported Caucasian donors included around 76% of the 398 genotyped donors. The study aimed to test whether signatures of past pathogen exposure could be identified by cataloging public T cell receptors. The study used immunosequencing to profile the T cell repertoires of more than 650 subjects and linked those repertoires to cytomegalovirus serostatus. Along with the roughly 710-subject first cohort, a separate validation cohort of over a hundred different subjects was used. To predict cytomegalovirus infection status, the study brought together high-throughput TCR immunosequencing, statistical association of individual TCRs with disease status, and machine learning. A later analysis re-analyzed previously published TCR beta repertoires from 550 to 700 donors and added high-resolution HLA genotyping to study TCR occurrence patterns. Rather than using new phenotypic data, the later analysis identified candidate immune exposures from TCR beta sequences and from how often those sequences occurred across donors. An earlier analysis of about 600 of the donors used high-throughput TCR beta sequencing to judge whether each TCR beta V gene segment behaved as functional or pseudogenic. Donor age, sex, ethnicity and CMV serostatus were collected together with the repertoire data. In a later genetic analysis, genome-wide SNP genotypes for about 55% of the 666 donors were used, and that subset was treated as a discovery cohort. All discovery cohort repertoires had been generated using a single sequencing platform. HLA typing covered class I and class II loci at four-digit resolution. The number of donors typed differed by locus, with roughly 629-640 for A, B, C, DRB1 and DQB1, about 500 for DQA1, nearly 610 for DPA1, and roughly 450 for DPB1. Roughly 5 DR-DQ haplotypes were handled as single units for association and clustering, since linkage in the cohort was strong. On average, 235,054 unique TCR beta nucleotide sequences were sequenced per donor among about 400 genotyped donors of the cohort, with roughly 18% of those sequences being non-productive. What the research found in general, with its limitations: A later analysis found that most CMV-associated TCR beta chains appeared HLA-restricted, with HLA associations seemingly driven largely by CMV exposure. Correlated functional status among segregating V segments might be attributable to linkage disequilibrium, but an unknown experimental factor could not be ruled out. Compared with equally common non-associated chains, HLA-associated TCR beta chains in a later analysis were more clonally expanded and had lower generation probabilities. In vitro tests confirmed that a few of the cytomegalovirus-associated TCR beta chains recognize cytomegalovirus antigens. An association between a missense DCLRE1C variant and V-gene and J-gene trimming of TCR beta chains was found in a later genetic analysis and replicated in an independent cohort. Because HLA typing was unavailable for some donors at each locus, only the typed subset was used in association tests. In the study, roughly 160 TCR beta chains were listed as associated with cytomegalovirus. Several of the top co-occurrence clusters appeared to be linked to parvovirus B19, influenza, CMV and Epstein-Barr virus, according to a later analysis. Sequencing depth was assumed to be roughly uniform across donors in the presence/absence analyses, though that assumption may not hold. Compared with the roughly 700-donor mean, donors in an Asian-associated ancestry cluster had fewer N-insertions in productive TCRs, according to a later genetic analysis. In a later analysis, about 16,000 TCR beta sequences were associated with specific HLA alleles at a false discovery rate of 0.05. Because counts were too low, around 17 rarely observed V segments, including chromosome 9 orphons, were left out of the earlier analysis of 500 to 650 of the donors. Immune exposure information for the cohort was limited to CMV serostatus. Strong co-occurrence of HLA alleles, especially DR and DQ, made assigning TCR associations to individual alleles difficult. The classifier was reported to diagnose cytomegalovirus status with high specificity and sensitivity in both the original cohort and the validation cohort. In an earlier analysis of around 600 of the donors, most TCR beta V segments were observed in productive rearrangements about 90% or about 30% of the time, broadly matching IMGT annotations. A further reported finding was that TCR beta sequences accurately predicted the HLA-A and HLA-B alleles for most subjects in the first cohort. It was suggested by the authors that the approach could potentially be generalized to other disease states and immunological phenotypes. According to a later analysis, TCR association rates differed among HLA loci, with DRB1 alleles showing the most associated TCRs and HLA-C alleles showing the fewest. Across donors, most TCR sequences were observed very rarely, whereas some public TCRs were present in many individuals. Only TCR beta chains were sequenced in this cohort, and the absence of alpha or paired-chain data limited detectable features. A group of highly shared sequence variants was considered likely to be a technical artifact of the sequencing pipeline.

As to this clone: This receptor's antigen is unknown. No base quality values were provided; no much bigger clone lies one nucleotide off.

The library was made by the immunoSEQ multiplex PCR assay. A mixture of 60 forward primers for TCR Vbeta segments and 13 reverse primers for TCR Jbeta segments was used in the multiplex PCR. A multiplex PCR assay on genomic DNA amplified the CDR3 region of rearranged TCR beta genes. The amplified TCR beta libraries were sequenced on the Illumina HiSeq System as 87-base-pair reads. In the original analysis: In a later analysis, tens of millions of unique TCR beta chains were counted across the approximately 670 repertoires, and around 10 million of these chains were shared by at least two donors. A nearest-neighbor algorithm error-corrected the raw reads and collapsed the reads into unique sequences, merging closely related sequences to remove PCR and sequencing errors. CDR3 sequences were aligned to IMGT reference sequences to assign V, D and J gene segments. Each retained sequence needed at least a six-nucleotide match to both a V gene segment and a J gene segment. A rearrangement was called productive if the CDR3 had no stop codons and remained in frame with V and J, and every other rearrangement was called non-productive. Following IMGT convention, CDR3 was defined as the stretch from the second conserved V-encoded cysteine to the conserved J-encoded phenylalanine. Sequences without an unambiguous match to a single V gene segment were excluded from the earlier analysis of over 500 of the donors. An earlier analysis of a few hundred of the donors called V segments functional above 56.7% productive rearrangements and segregating when the between-donor standard deviation exceeded 5%. A statistical classification framework was built to diagnose cytomegalovirus status from the catalog of TCR beta chain sequences. In a later analysis, TCR nucleotide sequences were compared against IMGT/GENE-DB human TR gene sequences so that V and J genes could be assigned. A later analysis assigned CDR3 sequences and most-parsimonious VDJ recombination scenarios with the TCRdist pipeline. In a later analysis, each TCR beta chain was defined by its CDR3 amino acid sequence together with its V-gene family, and reads without a unique V-gene family were excluded. A later analysis removed 500 to 650 highly shared, low-generation-probability nucleotide sequences to deal with suspected cross-contamination and a sequencing artifact. A later analysis calculated a clonal expansion index for each public chain from normalized within-repertoire ranks of inferred template counts. A later analysis computed generation probabilities with a VDJ recombination model fitted to out-of-frame rearrangements, and checked the results against IGoR. In a later analysis, TCR-TCR, TCR-HLA and TCR-CMV co-occurrence was scored with hypergeometric tests, and a repertoire-size bias correction was applied to TCR pairs. To estimate false discovery rates, a later analysis permuted the HLA or CMV assignments 20 times. In a later analysis, co-occurring TCRs were grouped using DBSCAN, and TCRdist sequence similarity was added for clustering within HLA-allele-positive subsets. Repertoires with fewer than 30,000 or more than 120,000 public chains, plus five repertoires with anomalous nucleotide sharing, were excluded from co-occurrence clustering. Drawn from immuneACCESS, this table holds only the in-frame rearrangements with V and J called that TCRdb kept. Clones are partly lost; checked studies trace under half to an unresolved V gene and leave the rest unexplained. Clone size and the V and J calls come from that table; the DNA yielded D and trimming. The sample table contains around 120,000 clones; only one count was recorded for less than 80% of them. The top ten hold approximately 2.8% of the sample.

The cohort comprised fewer than 750 healthy bone marrow donors. At the time of sampling, every cohort member was nominally healthy, though immune exposures that went unrecorded were likely present. The donor tested CMV seronegative and was one of the 352 seronegative cohort members. Every donor gave a peripheral blood sample, and the peripheral blood mononuclear cells from that sample were used for TCR beta sequencing. The Qiagen DNeasy Blood Extraction Kit was used to extract genomic DNA from the blood cell samples. The specimen sequenced was PBMCs. The TCR sequence derives from a middle-aged woman in good health and CMV-seronegative.

The DNA sequence follows: TGTGCCAGCAGCTTAGAGCCAACTAATGAAAAACTGTTTTTT. The encoded protein is CASSLEPTNEKLFF. The rearrangement combines TRBV7-2 with TRBJ1-4, with the D segment identity uncertain. CDR1 and CDR2 (SGHTA, FQGNSA) derive from the germline V gene. A distance of 3 bases separates the germline ends of V and J, which lose 1 base and 0 bases respectively. The CDR3 holds 14 amino acids from the cysteine to the phenylalanine. Just CDR3 DNA is preserved here, 42 bases in frame from base 1. The full variable domain, with segments outside the CDR3 supplied by the reference TRBV7-2 and TRBJ1-4 proteins, appears as GAGVSQSPSNKVTEKGKDVELRCDPISGHTALYWYRQSLGQGLEFLIYFQGNSAPDKSGLPSDRFSAERTGGSVSTLTIQRTQQEDSAVYLCASSLEPTNEKLFFGSGTQLSVL.